This T cell receptor beta chain was retrieved from a study of tissue T cells after allogeneic stem cell transplantation (dated by TCRdb to about 2022). About the study as a whole: When multiple samples of a tissue were available, H&E sections were reviewed by a pathologist, and samples with histologically apparent lymphocytes were prioritized for sequencing. The human arm was a prospective observational study without blinding or randomization. TCR beta repertoires were profiled across many tissues obtained from research autopsies of patients with and without GVHD, as well as in mouse models of GVHD. General study outcomes and caveats: Only a few T cell clones appeared in more than one patient, yet motif-based clustering showed tissue-specific repertoire signatures that were shared between patients. In both patients and mice, only a limited portion of the TCR repertoire detected in tissues was captured by blood and spleen T cells. The study did not determine which tissue TCRs were alloreactive or antigen-specific, and some clones might have been persisting host cells. Within patients, how anatomically similar the tissues were was a key factor in shaping TCR repertoire composition, regardless of disease or transplant status. A small and clinically heterogeneous patient cohort was studied, and sampling depth was acknowledged as a limitation. No blood samples were available from the non-GVHD comparator patients.

Comment on this clone: The specificity of this receptor is unknown. The record has no base qualities; no much larger clone is one base away.

The intended sense of this specimen's time point label: human tissue collected at research (rapid) autopsy. Three non-HCT comparator patients with other cancers, who had at least five GI tract samples and no known GI disease at death, were retrospectively selected. After a median post-mortem interval of around 10 hours, the autopsy tissues collected included GI sites spanning esophagus to rectum, along with liver, skin and lymphoid organs including spleen. Autopsy specimens were bisected, with one portion flash-frozen in liquid nitrogen and the remainder formalin-fixed, and GI outer muscle layers were removed. Genomic DNA was extracted from frozen tissues using the Mag-Bind Blood & Tissue DNA HDQ 96 Kit on a Chemagic 360 or the DNeasy Blood & Tissue Kit. Because of concern about red blood cell contamination, the extracted DNA went through further purification with the Genomic DNA Clean & Concentrator-25 kit.

Taken from cysteine to phenylalanine, the CDR3 has 16 residues. Only the CDR3 portion is preserved as DNA: 48 bases, with reading frame beginning at the first base. Ends trimmed: V by 1 base, J by 5 bases; bases unmatched to a gene: 7. CDR1 MGHRA and CDR2 YSYEKL are derived from the germline V gene. Library prep was done by the immunoSEQ multiplex PCR assay. Adaptive Biotechnologies performed TCRbeta CDR3 sequencing at survey depth and reported CDR3 sequences, V/J genes, productive frequency, and template counts. TCR beta CDR3 regions were amplified from genomic DNA instead of RNA. Under the source paper's analysis protocol: Jensen-Shannon divergence served to quantify pairwise repertoire overlap between tissues, with 0 meaning identical and 1 meaning complete divergence. Tissues were clustered by single-linkage agglomerative hierarchical clustering of pairwise JSD values, and the clustering results were displayed as dendrograms. GLIPH2 was run on all patient samples with simulation_depth 1000, kmer_min_depth 3, cdr3_length_cutoff 8, keeping groups with more than two unique CDR3s. A standardized tissue-overlap score extrapolated Jaccard GLIPH-group overlap across patients to a standard repertoire size of 1000 clones. Linear mixed-effect models, with tissue as a fixed effect and individual as a random effect, were used to test how diversity related to clinical or experimental variables. As stored in TCRdb, this immuneACCESS dataset retains in-frame rearrangements with V and J assigned. A fraction of the clones does not appear; measured against another copy, unresolved V genes explain less than half of the discrepancy, and the remainder lacks a known reason. D and trimming come from the DNA, and the V and J calls and clone size come from that table. Present in this sample are approximately 12,000 clones, 70% to 80% of which were seen just once. The ten top clones hold 13% to 15% of the sample.

Source: tissue from the right colon, taken at autopsy. The receptor was derived from a woman aged 18-55 years with breast cancer. Rearrangement joined TRBV4-1 to TRBJ2-5, with TRBD2 matching 10 junction bases. The CDR3 sequence is CASSQGSGRAGETQYF. In nucleotides, the sequence is TGCGCCAGCAGCCAAGGGAGCGGGAGGGCCGGGGAGACCCAGTACTTC.